Listed here is a single T cell receptor (beta chain). Germline loops: CDR1 MNHEY, CDR2 SVGEGT. Losses at the gene ends were 5 bases for V and 3 bases for J; bases not matched to a gene: 14. The CDR3 contains 18 residues. Authors' analysis steps: Counts of nucleated cells, estimated from reference gene primer amplification, were obtained. Only in-frame clones appear in the TCRdb table, and some are missing; sequencing was by immunoSEQ multiplex PCR. V and J calls and clone size follow that table, whereas D and trimming were derived from the DNA. The sample shows some 110,000 clones, around nine tenths of them seen only once. This specimen comes from a study of blood T cell repertoires in COVID-19. Study context: Acute-phase and convalescent COVID-19 samples originated in the United States, Italy and Spain. The cDNA or gDNA used as material had been derived from T cells, B-cell-depleted T cells, or PBMCs.

The sequencing sample was made of peripheral blood. The clonotype comes from a man in his forties with acute or convalescent COVID-19. The J gene is TRBJ1-4, the V gene TRBV6-2 or TRBV6-3; 8 bases are shared with TRBD1. CDR3 sequence: CASSNPGQELLSNEKLFF. The CDR3 DNA reads as TGTGCCAGCAGTAATCCGGGACAGGAACTACTATCTAATGAAAAACTGTTTTTT.